Below are 18 T cell receptor beta chains sequenced from a single sample in a study of T cell responses to AZD1222 COVID-19 vaccine. The method was immunoSEQ multiplex PCR; TCRdb's version includes in-frame clones alone and lacks a portion of them. The sample has 100,000 to 150,000 clones, more than 75% seen once. The sequencing here drew on peripheral blood, taken 28 days after the second AZD1222 dose. The receptors originated from an adult who received the AZD1222 COVID-19 vaccine.

The V gene is TRBV28, the J gene TRBJ1-2; D is unresolved. The CDR3 is 13 residues long. V was clipped by 7 bases and J by 8 bases, with 17 bases between them. Germline V gene lookup returns CDR1 MDHEN and CDR2 SYDVKM. DNA for the CDR3: TGTGCCAGCACACTGGGATCGGCGTGGGGCTACACCTTC. The encoded protein is CASTLGSAWGYTF.

This clone showed up just once. The chain couples TRBV14 to TRBJ1-2, with a possible D match to TRBD1 (6 bases). Germline lookup yields CDR1 SGHDN and CDR2 FVKESK. The CDR3 sequence is 16 residues long. The V end lost 3 bases, the J end lost 12 bases, and 26 bases lay between the germline ends. CDR3 DNA sequence: TGTGCCAGCAGCCACTCATCGATCCCGGGGGCTCCGCCGGACACCTTC. It encodes CASSHSSIPGAPPDTF.

This clone showed up just once. V and J are TRBV28 and TRBJ1-2; D is unclear. This CDR3 is 12 amino acids long. The germline gives CDR1 MDHEN, CDR2 SYDVKM. V was pared by 6 bases and J by 1 base, with 6 bases between. The CDR3 DNA is TGTGCCAGCAGCACTAATAACTATGGCTACACCTTC. It translates to CASSTNNYGYTF.

This clone was detected once. CDR3 sequence reads: CASSLRGGREGEKLFF. The CDR3 DNA reads as TGCGCCAGCAGTCTACGGGGAGGCAGGGAGGGTGAAAAACTGTTTTTT. The V call is TRBV5-1, the J call TRBJ1-4, with a tentative D call TRBD1 (5 bases). Trimming cost V 5 bases and J 7 bases, with 21 bases left between them. From germline, CDR1 is SGHRS and CDR2 YFSETQ. The CDR3 sequence is 16 residues long.

The chain employs TRBV9 and TRBJ2-2, with 7 bases matching TRBD1. This CDR3 spans 16 amino acids. Trimming took 0 bases from V and 3 from J; bases not matched to a gene: 5. Germline assignment: CDR1 SGDLS and CDR2 YYNGEE. CDR3 sequence: CASSVGTGVDTGELFF. The CDR3 DNA is TGTGCCAGCAGCGTAGGTACAGGGGTTGACACCGGGGAGCTGTTTTTT.

The chain recombines TRBV5-4 with TRBJ2-4; D call uncertain. The CDR3 length is 13 residues. Germline CDR1 and CDR2: SGHNT and YYREEE (reference sequence). Between the trimmed V and J ends, which lost 3 bases and 3 bases, there was a span of 7 bases. CDR3 coding DNA: TGTGCCAGCAGCTCTAACAGCAAAAACATTCAGTACTTC. Translated: CASSSNSKNIQYF.

This sequence joins TRBV6-5 and TRBJ2-7, with 7 bases matching TRBD1. The length of the CDR3 is 14 residues. The V segment lost 5 bases and the J segment 9 bases; nucleotides outside the gene matches: 13. Germline CDR1 reads MNHEY; CDR2 reads SVGAGI. CDR3: CASSLPQPGQRQYF. The CDR3 nucleotides read TGTGCCAGCAGTCTACCTCAACCGGGACAGAGGCAGTACTTC.

The V call is TRBV7-3, the J call TRBJ2-3, with 11 bases that match TRBD2. The CDR3 covers 15 residues. J lost 5 bases, V lost 5 bases, and 6 bases had no gene match. CDR1 is SGHTA and CDR2 is FQGTGA in the germline V gene. Here the CDR3 DNA reads TGTGCCAGCAGCCCCTCCGGACTAGCGGGAGATACGCAGTATTTT. Its protein product is CASSPSGLAGDTQYF.

The chain has TRBV14 and TRBJ2-7; a possible D gene is TRBD2 (6 bases). The CDR3 sequence is 13 residues long. From germline, CDR1 is SGHDN and CDR2 FVKESK. The germline V and J ends were trimmed by 3 bases and 4 bases, with 10 bases remaining between them. CDR3 DNA: TGTGCCAGCAGCCAGGACTATCCATACGAGCAGTACTTC. It translates to CASSQDYPYEQYF.

This clone appeared a few times. The chain couples TRBV7-8 to TRBJ1-2; a weak D match, TRBD1 (5 bases). The CDR3 runs 13 residues. The germline V and J ends were trimmed by 2 bases and 8 bases, with 12 bases remaining between them. Germline V gene data show CDR1 as SGHVS and CDR2 as FQNEAQ. This CDR3 is CASSLIQGHGYTF. As DNA, the CDR3 is TGTGCCAGCAGCTTAATCCAGGGCCACGGCTACACCTTC.

This sequence joins TRBV7-9 and TRBJ2-3, with D possibly called TRBD1 or TRBD2 (5 bases each). The CDR3 has 15 amino acids. The germline V gene encodes CDR1 SEHNR and CDR2 FQNEAQ (reference sequence). V was pared by 5 bases and J by 0 bases, with 12 bases between. The CDR3 loop is CASSPPRGSTDTQYF. For the CDR3, the DNA is TGTGCCAGCAGCCCCCCCCGGGGCAGCACAGATACGCAGTATTTT.

The rearrangement links TRBV13 to TRBJ1-2; TRBD1 is a possible D gene (5 bases). Germline assignment: CDR1 PRHDT and CDR2 FYEKMQ (reference sequence). V lost 3 bases and J 0 bases, leaving 8 bases between the germline ends. This CDR3 is built from 14 residues. CDR3 bases: TGTGCCAGCAGCTTCGGGACCTCTAACTATGGCTACACCTTC. This sequence encodes CASSFGTSNYGYTF.

The chain employs TRBV5-4 and TRBJ2-3; 8 bases agree with TRBD2. V gave up 4 bases and J gave up 2 bases; unmatched junction bases: 15. Germline V gene lookup returns CDR1 SGHNT and CDR2 YYREEE (reference sequence). The CDR3 consists of 18 residues. The CDR3 DNA reads as TGTGCCAGCAGCCGTGGAGTAGCGGGGACCTCCTACACAGATACGCAGTATTTT. It translates to CASSRGVAGTSYTDTQYF. The full variable domain, in which reference TRBV5-4 and TRBJ2-3 provide the parts outside the CDR3, is ETGVTQSPTHLIKTRGQQVTLRCSSQSGHNTVSWYQQALGQGPQFIFQYYREEENGRGNFPPRFSGLQFPNYSSELNVNALELDDSALYLCASSRGVAGTSYTDTQYFGPGTRLTVL.

The V and J genes are TRBV24-1 and TRBJ1-5; D gene unclear. V was shortened by 3 bases and J by 0 bases, with 11 bases between the two germline ends. CDR3 length equals 16 residues. Per germline, CDR1 KGHDR and CDR2 SFDVKD. CDR3 nucleotides: TGTGCCACCAGTGATAAGCGTTCTTATAGCAATCAGCCCCAGCATTTT. It yields the protein CATSDKRSYSNQPQHF.

The chain joins TRBV7-2 to TRBJ1-2, with D uncertain. This CDR3 has 13 amino acids. Germline values: CDR1 SGHTA, CDR2 FQGNSA. V shed 5 bases and J shed 8 bases, with 15 bases lying between them. The CDR3 DNA follows: TGTGCCAGCAGCGAGCGAGCATCTGGAGGCTACACCTTC. Protein sequence: CASSERASGGYTF.

The CDR3 loop is CASSVQGTSYEQYF. As DNA, the CDR3 is TGTGCCAGTAGTGTACAGGGTACCTCTTACGAGCAGTACTTC. The chain couples TRBV19 to TRBJ2-7, with D possibly TRBD1 on 6 matching bases. From germline, CDR1 is LNHDA and CDR2 SQIVND (reference sequence). V was pared by 5 bases and J by 4 bases, with 15 bases between. The CDR3 contains 14 residues.

The rearrangement uses TRBV6-4 and TRBJ2-7, with a weak D call TRBD1 (6 bases). Germline V gene data show CDR1 as MRHNA and CDR2 as SNTAGT. Trimming shortened V by 2 bases and J by 0 bases, and 11 bases separated the two germline ends. This CDR3 comprises 15 residues. CDR3 amino acids: CASSDPRDNSYEQYF. The CDR3 DNA reads as TGTGCCAGCAGTGACCCCAGGGACAACTCCTACGAGCAGTACTTC.

The chain has TRBV30 and TRBJ2-1; 10 positions agree with TRBD1. J gave up 7 bases and V 0 bases, and 3 bases lay outside the gene matches. The germline CDR1 and CDR2 sequences are GTSNPN and SVGIG (reference sequence). The CDR3 loop spans 14 amino acids. CDR3 amino acids: CAWSVGTGENEQFF. The CDR3 DNA sequence: TGTGCCTGGAGTGTAGGGACAGGGGAAAATGAGCAGTTCTTC.